These T cell receptor beta chains were read from a single sample in a study of T cell repertoires in cytomegalovirus infection. TCRdb itself ran the reads through MiXCR, one entry per CDR3 protein. The sample yields over 150,000 distinct CDR3 sequences, over 13% seen once. What was sequenced was PBMCs. Receptors originate from a human donor in good health (CMV status not recorded). Some clones in this sample may be carry-over from other donors' samples. Both conserved end residues are part of each CDR3. Fields, in order: D gene, clone size, J gene, V gene, CDR3 DNA, CDR3 protein. A D gene is named only where the DNA matches it firmly. Some rows mark clone size as missing; the rest say once, few, many or name a class of expanded clone.

NA	NA	TRBJ2-3	TRBV6-1	TGTGCCAGCAGTGGCCGCGATACGCAGTATTTT	CASSGRDTQYF
TRBD1	few	TRBJ1-1	TRBV29-1	TGCAGCGTCGACAGGGGAAAGGTCACTGAAGCTTTCTTT	CSVDRGKVTEAFF
TRBD1	many	TRBJ2-5	TRBV12-3/TRBV12-4	TGTGCCAGCAGTCTCCTCGGACAGGGTATGGAAGAGACCCAGTACTTC	CASSLLGQGMEETQYF
NA	many	TRBJ1-6	TRBV7-2	TGTGCCAGCAGACAATCCCAGGGTCGGAATTCACCCCTCCACTTT	CASRQSQGRNSPLHF
NA	many	TRBJ2-3	TRBV7-2	TGTGCCAGCAGCTTAGTGGAGGGCCCGGCAGATACGCAGTATTTT	CASSLVEGPADTQYF
TRBD2	many	TRBJ2-1	TRBV6-2/TRBV6-3	TGTGCCAGCAGAGTGTCTAGCGGGAGGGCCGGTGAGTTCTTC	CASRVSSGRAGEFF
NA	few	TRBJ2-7	TRBV7-2	TGTGCCAGCAGCTTAATGGCAGGGGCAGGTTCCTACGAGCAGTACTTC	CASSLMAGAGSYEQYF
NA	many	TRBJ1-1	TRBV7-2	TGTGCCAGCAGCCCGAGGGCTGAAGCTTTCTTT	CASSPRAEAFF
NA	few	TRBJ1-1	TRBV4-1	TGTGCCAGCAGCCAAGAAAGCCGATTAGGACGGAACACTGAAGCTTTCTTT	CASSQESRLGRNTEAFF
TRBD1	many	TRBJ2-5	TRBV7-2	TGTGCCAGCAGCTCCCAGGGGGCGGAGACCCAGTACTTC	CASSSQGAETQYF
TRBD1	few	TRBJ2-2	TRBV11-1	TGTGCCAGCAGCCCCCGACAGGGCTGGGACACCGGGGAGCTGTTTTTT	CASSPRQGWDTGELFF
NA	many	TRBJ1-1	TRBV2	TGTGCCAGCGAAGGGACACTGGACACTGAAGCTTTCTTT	CASEGTLDTEAFF
NA	many	TRBJ1-5	TRBV29-1	TGCAGCGTACAAGGAGACAATCAGCCCCAGCATTTT	CSVQGDNQPQHF
NA	NA	TRBJ2-1	TRBV2	TGTGCCAGCAGTCCCCCGGGACCCTACAATGAGCAGTTCTTC	CASSPPGPYNEQFF
TRBD1	many	TRBJ1-2	TRBV12-3/TRBV12-4	TGTGCCAGCAGTTTGTGGCAGGGGGGAGGCTACACCTTC	CASSLWQGGGYTF
TRBD2	many	TRBJ2-1	TRBV12-3/TRBV12-4	TGTGCCAGCAGTTTAGGCGGGAGCCCCTACAATGAGCAGTTCTTC	CASSLGGSPYNEQFF
NA	NA	TRBJ1-1	TRBV15	TGTGCCACCAGCAGAGATACCACAGGCGGGGCTGAAGCTTTCTTT	CATSRDTTGGAEAFF
TRBD2	NA	TRBJ2-7	TRBV6-2/TRBV6-3	TGTGCCACCGAGCAACACGGAGTAGCGGGAGTTCCCTACGAGCAGTACTTC	CATEQHGVAGVPYEQYF
TRBD1	many	TRBJ1-3	TRBV6-1	TGTGCCAGCAGTGGCCCGGGACAGGGTGCCGGAAACACCATATATTTT	CASSGPGQGAGNTIYF
NA	few	TRBJ2-7	TRBV5-1	TGCGCCAGCTCCCTCGGAGGGTCTGACTACGAGCAGTACTTC	CASSLGGSDYEQYF
NA	many	TRBJ2-5	TRBV6-5	TGTGCCAGCGGAAGAGAGACCCAGTACTTC	CASGRETQYF
NA	many	TRBJ2-3	TRBV6-1	TGTGCCAGCAGTACCGGGGTGGGAGAAGTAGATACGCAGTATTTT	CASSTGVGEVDTQYF
NA	many	TRBJ1-5	TRBV12-3/TRBV12-4	TGTGCCAGCAGTGCAGGGGAGAGGCAGCCCCAGCATTTT	CASSAGERQPQHF
NA	NA	TRBJ1-1	TRBV4-3	TGCGCCAGCAGCCAAGATAGTCTAGCCGCTGAAGCTTTCTTT	CASSQDSLAAEAFF
NA	few	TRBJ2-5	TRBV14	TGTGCCAGCAGCCGGACGGGGACGCTTTCTACACAAGAGACCCAGTACTTC	CASSRTGTLSTQETQYF
TRBD1	few	TRBJ2-2	TRBV12-5	TGTGCTAGTGGTTGGGACAGACTAAGGAACACCGGGGAGCTGTTTTTT	CASGWDRLRNTGELFF
NA	few	TRBJ1-3	TRBV29-1	TGCAGCGCCCTTCGGTCGTCTGGAAACACCATATATTTT	CSALRSSGNTIYF
NA	many	TRBJ1-4	TRBV4-1	TGCGCCAGCAGCCATGCGGGGGCCGCAACTAATGAAAAACTGTTTTTT	CASSHAGAATNEKLFF
TRBD2	few	TRBJ2-7	TRBV29-1	TGCAGCGTTGAAGAAGCGATTAGCGGGGACTTCTCCTACGAGCAGTACTTC	CSVEEAISGDFSYEQYF
NA	few	TRBJ1-1	TRBV19	TGTGCCAGTGGAAGCCTTGAAGCTTTCTTT	CASGSLEAFF
TRBD1	NA	TRBJ2-6	TRBV18	TGTGCCAGCTCGGGACAGGTCTCTGGGGCCAACGTCCTGACTTTC	CASSGQVSGANVLTF
NA	many	TRBJ2-3	TRBV7-8	TGTGCCAGCCGCCCGATGGTAGGGTTCACAGATACGCAGTATTTT	CASRPMVGFTDTQYF
NA	many	TRBJ2-7	TRBV7-6	TGTGCCAGCAGCAGAAGCCCAGGGACCAACGAGCAGTACTTC	CASSRSPGTNEQYF
NA	many	TRBJ2-1	TRBV24-1	TGTGCCACCAGCGCGGGGAGGGGGTACAATGAGCAGTTCTTC	CATSAGRGYNEQFF
NA	NA	TRBJ1-5	TRBV13	TGTGCCAGCAGTCGAGGGCGCGATCAGCCCCAGCATTTT	CASSRGRDQPQHF
TRBD1	NA	TRBJ2-7	TRBV28	TGTGCCAGCTCCGGGACAGGGGGCTTTGCCCCCTACGAGCAGTACTTC	CASSGTGGFAPYEQYF
TRBD2	NA	TRBJ2-7	TRBV28	TGTGCCAGCAGCATCGTGGGACTAGCGGGACAATACGAGCAGTACTTC	CASSIVGLAGQYEQYF
TRBD1	few	TRBJ2-1	TRBV5-1	TGCGCCAGCAGCTTGGCCGGGACAGGGGCAGGGGATGAGCAGTTCTTC	CASSLAGTGAGDEQFF
NA	few	TRBJ1-1	TRBV14	TGTGCCAGCAGCCACCAGGGAGCTGAAGCTTTCTTT	CASSHQGAEAFF
NA	NA	TRBJ2-7	TRBV10-3	TGTGCCATCAGTGAGTCAAGGGGTAAGGACGAGCAGTACTTC	CAISESRGKDEQYF
NA	NA	TRBJ1-1	TRBV6-2/TRBV6-3	TGTGCCAGCAGTTCAACAGTTAACCCTGAAGCTTTCTTT	CASSSTVNPEAFF
NA	NA	TRBJ2-3	TRBV20-1	TGCAGTGCTAGAGAGGGGATCACAGATACGCAGTATTTT	CSAREGITDTQYF
NA	many	TRBJ1-1	TRBV10-1	TGCGCCAGCAGTGAGTCTATCGTATCTGAAGCTTTCTTT	CASSESIVSEAFF
TRBD1	many	TRBJ2-2	TRBV7-6	TGTGCCAGCAGCTTAAGATCTCGGACAGGGGGCACCGGGGAGCTGTTTTTT	CASSLRSRTGGTGELFF
TRBD2	few	TRBJ2-5	TRBV11-2	TGTGCCAGCAGGAACTCAAAGCGGGGGGCGGGAGAGACCCAGTACTTC	CASRNSKRGAGETQYF
NA	NA	TRBJ1-1	TRBV10-2	TGCGCCAGCAGTGTAGGACAACCAAGCACTGAAGCTTTCTTT	CASSVGQPSTEAFF
TRBD2	many	TRBJ2-7	TRBV7-6	TGTGCCAGCAGCCCCTTAGTGGGGGGGGGGATCTCCTACGAGCAGTACTTC	CASSPLVGGGISYEQYF
NA	NA	TRBJ2-4	TRBV18	TGTGCCAGCTCTCAGGACGAAGCAAACATTCAGTACTTC	CASSQDEANIQYF
NA	NA	TRBJ1-4	TRBV4-1	TGCGCCAGCAGCCCTCCAGTTGCAACTAATGAAAAACTGTTTTTT	CASSPPVATNEKLFF
NA	many	TRBJ1-5	TRBV6-2/TRBV6-3	TGTGCCAGCAGTGGGGGGGCTGGGAGCAATCAGCCCCAGCATTTT	CASSGGAGSNQPQHF
NA	few	TRBJ2-7	TRBV7-9	TGTGCCAGCAGCTTAAACCTCGGGACTTTCTACGAGCAGTACTTC	CASSLNLGTFYEQYF
TRBD2	many	TRBJ2-1	TRBV7-8	TGTGCCAGCAGCTTCGGGGGGGGCTCCTACAATGAGCAGTTCTTC	CASSFGGGSYNEQFF
NA	many	TRBJ2-2	TRBV7-8	TGTGCCAGCAGCTTAGGTAGAGGAGGGACCGGGGAGCTGTTTTTT	CASSLGRGGTGELFF
NA	many	TRBJ1-5	TRBV6-2/TRBV6-3	TGTGCCAGCAGACAACAGGGAAACAATCAGCCCCAGCATTTT	CASRQQGNNQPQHF